The 15 T cell receptor beta chains given below trace back to one sample, sequenced in a study of blood T cell repertoires in COVID-19. Method: immunoSEQ multiplex PCR; TCRdb's copy keeps in-frame clones and lacks some. The sample contains approximately 250,000 clones, approximately 90% of which appear only once. The specimen sequenced was PBMCs or T cells enriched from blood (not recorded which). The origin of the receptors is a woman under 40 with acute COVID-19.

The V and J genes are TRBV23-1 and TRBJ2-7, with 10 bases fitting TRBD1. TRBV23-1 carries the ORF label, with uncertain function. V shed 0 bases, J shed 6 bases, and the junction held 8 bases outside the gene matches. The CDR3 sequence is 16 residues long. CDR3 in DNA: TGCGCCAGCAGTCAATCAGGCTTAGACAGGGGGCGCGAGCAGTACTTC. The encoded protein is CASSQSGLDRGREQYF.

This chain links TRBV14 with TRBJ2-7; 7 bases match TRBD2. CDR1 SGHDN and CDR2 FVKESK come from the germline V gene. J lost 2 bases, V lost 4 bases, and 2 bases had no gene match. This CDR3 contains 13 residues. DNA of the CDR3: TGTGCCAGCAGCCGGGGGGGAACCTACGAGCAGTACTTC. Its protein is CASSRGGTYEQYF.

This chain joins TRBV7-3 and TRBJ2-2; the D gene is possibly TRBD2 (6 bases). V was shortened by 5 bases and J by 5 bases, with 9 bases between the two germline ends. The germline V gene has CDR1 SGHTA and CDR2 FQGTGA. The CDR3 runs to 13 residues. Here the CDR3 reads CASSPGGTGELFF. In nucleotides, the CDR3 is TGTGCCAGCAGCCCTGGGGGGACCGGGGAGCTGTTTTTT.

In this sample, this clone turned up a few times. V usage is TRBV4-1 and J usage is TRBJ1-2; 7 nucleotides match TRBD1. The CDR3 sequence is 15 residues long. With 0 bases clipped from V and 8 bases from J, the junction kept 9 bases outside the gene matches. CDR1 is MGHRA and CDR2 is YSYEKL in the germline V gene. This CDR3 reads CASSQDRQGGRGYTF. The CDR3 DNA sequence: TGCGCCAGCAGCCAAGATCGGCAGGGGGGAAGGGGCTACACCTTC.

V usage is TRBV5-1 and J usage is TRBJ2-7; 12 bases fit TRBD2. There are 17 residues in the CDR3. V lost 0 bases, J lost 2 bases, and 6 bases stayed unmatched. The V gene's germline CDR1 is SGHRS and CDR2 YFSETQ. The DNA for the CDR3 is TGCGCCAGCAGCTTGGGACGGACTAGCGGGGCCGCCTACGAGCAGTACTTC. Protein product: CASSLGRTSGAAYEQYF.

The CDR3 DNA reads as TGCAGCGCTGTGGGACAGGGGATAAACACCATATATTTT. This encodes CSAVGQGINTIYF. The chain carries TRBV29-1 and TRBJ1-3; 10 bases agree with TRBD1. Germline lookup yields CDR1 SQVTM and CDR2 ANQGSEA. This CDR3 is 13 amino acids long. V shed 7 bases, J shed 6 bases, and the junction held 6 bases outside the gene matches.

The chain links TRBV24-1 to TRBJ1-5; D is unclear. The CDR3 runs 14 residues. CDR1 and CDR2 (germline): KGHDR, SFDVKD. Trimming left V 4 bases short and J 3 bases short, with 9 bases between. CDR3 bases: TGTGCCACCAGTGAGGTCAGTAACAATCAGCCCCAGCATTTT. It codes for CATSEVSNNQPQHF.

The chain employs TRBV3-1 (or the pseudogene TRBV3-2) and TRBJ2-1; 7 bases map to TRBD1. The junction had 10 bases not matched to a gene; V was cut back by 0 bases and J by 8 bases. The germline CDR1 and CDR2 sequences are LGHDT and YNNKEL (reference sequence). The CDR3 extends over 16 amino acids. CDR3 coding DNA: TGTGCCAGCAGCCAAGATGTAAGACCTCAGGGGGATGAGCAGTTCTTC. The encoded protein is CASSQDVRPQGDEQFF.

This clone was found a few times. V usage is TRBV6-1 and J usage is TRBJ1-3; TRBD1 aligns across 7 bases. V lost 2 bases to trimming and J lost 3 bases; unmatched junction nucleotides: 7. CDR3 size: 16 residues. Germline-derived CDR1 and CDR2 are MNHNS and SASEGT. The CDR3 DNA reads TGTGCCAGCAGTGAAATTGGGGGGACAGTTGGAAACACCATATATTTT. Protein product: CASSEIGGTVGNTIYF.

This clone was found once. This chain uses TRBV4-3 with TRBJ2-3; D gene ambiguous. V gave up 4 bases and J gave up 3 bases, with 11 bases separating them. The CDR3 loop spans 14 amino acids. From germline, CDR1 is LGHNA and CDR2 YSLEER. The CDR3 is CASSRSVGTDTQYF. The CDR3 DNA follows: TGCGCCAGCAGCCGGAGCGTAGGAACAGATACGCAGTATTTT.

The chain combines TRBV4-3 with TRBJ2-1, with no clear D. CDR3 length equals 17 residues. Germline-derived CDR1 and CDR2 are LGHNA and YSLEER. Trimming shortened V by 0 bases and J by 4 bases, and 16 bases separated the two germline ends. This CDR3 is CASSQDVLGNVYNEQFF. For the CDR3, the DNA is TGCGCCAGCAGCCAAGATGTCCTAGGTAACGTTTACAATGAGCAGTTCTTC.

The rearrangement joins TRBV23-1 to TRBJ2-2; TRBD1 matches 8 bases. TRBV23-1 is treated as an ORF (open reading frame) with a function not yet certain. The CDR3 runs to 19 residues. V was clipped by 2 bases and J by 1 base; unmatched bases: 12. The CDR3 loop is CASSQPDRGRLLNTGELFF. The CDR3 DNA follows: TGCGCCAGCAGTCAACCCGACAGGGGTCGACTATTGAACACCGGGGAGCTGTTTTTT.

This rearrangement joins TRBV4-1 to TRBJ2-7; D might be TRBD1 (5 bases). This CDR3 comprises 14 residues. The germline V gene encodes CDR1 MGHRA and CDR2 YSYEKL. Between the trimmed V and J ends, which lost 0 bases and 3 bases, there was a span of 9 bases. This CDR3 reads CASSQEKGIYEQYF. CDR3 nucleotide sequence: TGCGCCAGCAGCCAAGAGAAGGGGATCTACGAGCAGTACTTC.

The J gene is TRBJ2-1, the V gene TRBV7-2; TRBD2 aligns across 13 bases. The CDR3 is made up of 15 amino acids. Germline values: CDR1 SGHTA, CDR2 FQGNSA. Trimming removed 4 bases from V and 5 bases from J; junction bases left unmatched: 2. Here the CDR3 reads CASSSTSGGDNEQFF. The CDR3 nucleotides read TGTGCCAGCAGCTCTACTAGCGGGGGGGACAATGAGCAGTTCTTC.

V usage is TRBV2 and J usage is TRBJ2-1; tentatively, D is TRBD1 (6 bases). Trimming left V 1 base short and J 9 bases short, with 16 bases between. The CDR3 length is 15 residues. Germline values: CDR1 SNHLY, CDR2 FYNNEI. In DNA form, the CDR3 reads TGTGCCAGCAGTGAAGGGCCCCTCAGGGGCCGTGAGCAGTTCTTC. This gives the protein CASSEGPLRGREQFF.